This T cell receptor (beta chain) was documented in a study of blood T cell repertoires in COVID-19. Germline V gene lookup returns CDR1 SGHTA and CDR2 FQGNSA. The V and J ends lost 5 bases and 0 bases respectively, with 16 bases between them. The CDR3 extends over 16 amino acids. Repertoires were generated with immunoSEQ multiplex PCR, while TCRdb's copy carries only in-frame clones and drops some. The table lists 150,000 or so clones, 65% to 85% of them singletons, with approximately 5.3% in the top ten. A few counts support this clone. This receptor was obtained from a man in his 70s who had been exposed to COVID-19. The rearrangement uses TRBV7-2 and TRBJ1-2; a weak D match, TRBD1 (6 bases). What was sequenced was PBMCs or T cells enriched from blood (not recorded which). For the CDR3, the DNA is TGTGCCAGCAGCACATACCGACAGGCTTCTAACTATGGCTACACCTTC. It specifies CASSTYRQASNYGYTF.